The clone carrying this T cell receptor (beta chain) was detected ten times or more. This record belongs to a study of blood T cell repertoires in COVID-19. Study at large: T cells, B-cell-depleted T cells, or PBMCs supplied cDNA or gDNA.

TCRdb keeps only in-frame clones here, not all; method: immunoSEQ multiplex PCR. The sample lists 200,000 to 250,000 clones, more than 65% occurring once. The J segment lost 11 bases and the V segment lost 7 bases, leaving 12 bases of the junction unmatched. The CDR3 extends over 13 amino acids. Germline V gene lookup returns CDR1 SNHLY and CDR2 FYNNEI. This clonotype was sampled from a woman between 40 and 50 years old with active or convalescent COVID-19. Sequenced input: peripheral blood. The chain recombines TRBV2 with TRBJ1-1; 8 nucleotides match TRBD1. The chain's CDR3 is CASTDGQGGDAFF. In nucleotides, the CDR3 is TGTGCCAGCACCGATGGACAGGGTGGCGACGCTTTCTTT.